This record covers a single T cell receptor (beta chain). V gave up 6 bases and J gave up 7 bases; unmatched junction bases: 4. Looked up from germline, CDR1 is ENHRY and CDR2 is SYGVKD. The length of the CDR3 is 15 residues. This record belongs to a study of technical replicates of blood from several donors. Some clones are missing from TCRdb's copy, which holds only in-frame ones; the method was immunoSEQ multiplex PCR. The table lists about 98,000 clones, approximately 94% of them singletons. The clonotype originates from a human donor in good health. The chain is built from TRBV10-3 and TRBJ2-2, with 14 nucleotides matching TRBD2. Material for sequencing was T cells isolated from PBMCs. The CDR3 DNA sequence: TGTGCCATCAGATCCGGGACTAGCGGGGGCGGGGAGCTGTTTTTT. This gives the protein CAIRSGTSGGGELFF.